Listed below are T cell receptor beta chains from one sample, sequenced in a study of shared clonotypes between healthy human individuals. Here immunoSEQ multiplex PCR was the method, and the copy in TCRdb shows in-frame clones only, minus some. The repertoire holds approximately 2.5 million clones, with approximately 92% as singletons. Material for sequencing was naive CD4+ T cells sorted from blood. The receptors here all came from a man aged 18 to 35 in good health. The conserved cysteine and the conserved F or W are not part of the CDR3 here. The order of the fields is V gene, CDR3 protein.

>TRBV27
ARCRQGVWGYT
>TRBV30
AWTPGRFGGNSPLH
>TRBV5-1
ASSFTGDYEQY
>TRBV30
AWSPQNTEAF
>TRBV19
ASSSTSGSIYEQY
>TRBV2
ASLTGINEKLF
>TRBV11-2
ASRALAGGPDTQY
>TRBV29-1
SVEETANYGYT
>TRBV5-4
ASRGGLADPQETQY
>TRBV5-1
ASSLGGTFYNSPLH
>TRBV30
AWRGQPYSNQPQH
>TRBV21-1
ASSKGTRDRYTGELF
>TRBV30
AQNSEWPT
>TRBV7-9
ASSLGRAIEETQY
>TRBV6-1
ASRDRDFYNSPLH
>TRBV5-5
ASSRGSVQGDFYEQY
>TRBV2
ASSDRAGTSTDTQY
>TRBV10-2
ASSRGLDTEAF
>TRBV5-8
ASSAQLAGGKGDTQY
>TRBV27
ASSLGASNYGYT
>TRBV5-6
ASSGDRGLSNSPLH
>TRBV7-2
ASSRGGSYNEQF
>TRBV5-4
ASSLPQGGAYNEQF
>TRBV6-5
ASKTTGFGNYGYT
>TRBV7-2
ASSPQGPSSYEQY
>TRBV9
ASSGRRGMEGST
>TRBV2
ASSEIRDGEKLF
>TRBV7-8
ASSFNSISNQPQH
>TRBV10-3
AISEEGSPLH
>TRBV4-1
ASSPQGPTDTQY
>TRBV5-1
ASSKTSGGAYEQY
>TRBV2
ASRKDREILEAF
>TRBV5-4
ASSLEGASSGGKTQY
>TRBV7-8
ASSFSRGGDEQY
>TRBV7-8
ASSWGPDSPLH
>TRBV6-5
ASSRTTSGGSEQF
>TRBV30
AWRIRGQNTGELF
>TRBV28
ASSFGRVHEQY
>TRBV9
ASSVNPGGQETQY
>TRBV5-4
ASSRTSGNNEQF